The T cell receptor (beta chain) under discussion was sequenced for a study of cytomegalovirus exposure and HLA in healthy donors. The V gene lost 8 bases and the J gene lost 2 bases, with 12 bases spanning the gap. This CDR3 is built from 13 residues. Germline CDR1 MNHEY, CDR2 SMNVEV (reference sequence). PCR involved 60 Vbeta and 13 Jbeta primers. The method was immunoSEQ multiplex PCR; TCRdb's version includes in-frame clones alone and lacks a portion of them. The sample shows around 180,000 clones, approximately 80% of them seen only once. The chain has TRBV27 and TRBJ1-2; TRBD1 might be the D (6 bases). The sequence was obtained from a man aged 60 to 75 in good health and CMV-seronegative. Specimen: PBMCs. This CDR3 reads CASGRDTNYGYTF. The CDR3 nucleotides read TGTGCCAGCGGAAGGGACACCAACTATGGCTACACCTTC.